This T cell receptor (beta chain) emerged from a study of T cell changes during pregnancy in multiple sclerosis. The V gene lost 0 bases and the J gene lost 7 bases, with 17 bases spanning the gap. The CDR3 totals 15 residues. Looked up from germline, CDR1 is SGHNT and CDR2 is YYREEE (reference sequence). Sequenced by immunoSEQ multiplex PCR; TCRdb stores in-frame clones only, minus some. The repertoire includes 85,000 to 110,000 clones, roughly nine tenths of them detected once, and about 0.9% sits in the top ten. Specimen: peripheral blood, collected after pregnancy. V and J are TRBV5-4 and TRBJ2-7; a weak D match, TRBD1 (8 bases). The sequence was collected from a female donor with multiple sclerosis, enrolled in a pregnancy study. The CDR3 region is CASSLAGRTGHEQYF. The CDR3 DNA follows: TGTGCCAGCAGCTTGGCCGGGAGGACAGGGCATGAGCAGTACTTC.